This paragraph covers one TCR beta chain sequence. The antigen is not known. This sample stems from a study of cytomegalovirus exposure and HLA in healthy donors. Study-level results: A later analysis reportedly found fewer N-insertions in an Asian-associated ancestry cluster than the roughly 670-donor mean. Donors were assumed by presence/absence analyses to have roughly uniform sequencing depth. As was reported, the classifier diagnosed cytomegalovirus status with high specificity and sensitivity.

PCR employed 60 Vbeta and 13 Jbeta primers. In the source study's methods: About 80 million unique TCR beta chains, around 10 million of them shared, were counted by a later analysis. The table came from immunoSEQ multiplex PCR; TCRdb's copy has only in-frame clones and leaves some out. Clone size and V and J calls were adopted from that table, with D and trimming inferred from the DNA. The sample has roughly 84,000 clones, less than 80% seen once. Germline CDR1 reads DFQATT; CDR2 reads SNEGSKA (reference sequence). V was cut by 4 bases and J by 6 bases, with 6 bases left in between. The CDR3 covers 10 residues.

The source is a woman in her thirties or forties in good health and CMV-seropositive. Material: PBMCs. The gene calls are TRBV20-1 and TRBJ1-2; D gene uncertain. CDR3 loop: CSAIGDGYTF. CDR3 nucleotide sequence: TGCAGTGCTATCGGGGATGGCTACACCTTC.